The rows below give T cell receptor beta chains drawn from one sample of a study of OX40 agonist ivuxolimab in advanced cancers. Assay: immunoSEQ multiplex PCR; the TCRdb copy retains only in-frame clones and omits some. The top ten clones hold approximately 3% of a sample with fewer than 70,000 clones, around 78% of them seen once. The sequenced sample was CD4+ or CD8+ T cells sorted from blood, obtained in a trial of the OX40 agonist ivuxolimab. The receptors originated from an adult with an advanced solid tumor such as melanoma, head and neck, liver or kidney cancer. Each CDR3 is given with its conserved first and last residue. Fields, in order: clone size, J gene, D gene, CDR3 length, V gene, CDR3 DNA, CDR3 protein. The D gene is left open where the match is weak. Clone sizes are given selectively: once, few, many, or a class where the clone is expanded.

clone_size: -; j_call: TRBJ2-2; d_call: -; cdr3_length: 16; v_call: TRBV7-2; cdr3_nt: TGTGCCAGCAGCTTAGTCGGAGGGGGGGACACCGGGGAGCTGTTTTTT; cdr3_aa: CASSLVGGGDTGELFF
clone_size: -; j_call: TRBJ2-1; d_call: TRBD2; cdr3_length: 16; v_call: TRBV11-2; cdr3_nt: TGTGCCAGCAGCTTAGTTAATAGCGGGGCGTACAATGAGCAGTTCTTC; cdr3_aa: CASSLVNSGAYNEQFF
clone_size: -; j_call: TRBJ2-3; d_call: -; cdr3_length: 14; v_call: TRBV5-1; cdr3_nt: TGCGCCAGCAGTTTGGAACCTGGGACAGATACGCAGTATTTT; cdr3_aa: CASSLEPGTDTQYF
clone_size: -; j_call: TRBJ2-5; d_call: -; cdr3_length: 14; v_call: TRBV19; cdr3_nt: TGTGCCAGTAGTATAACAGACTACCAAGAGACCCAGTACTTC; cdr3_aa: CASSITDYQETQYF
clone_size: -; j_call: TRBJ2-4; d_call: -; cdr3_length: 14; v_call: TRBV9; cdr3_nt: TGTGCCAGCAGCCCCGGGCAGGGGCTAGGCATTCAGTACTTC; cdr3_aa: CASSPGQGLGIQYF
clone_size: -; j_call: TRBJ2-5; d_call: TRBD2; cdr3_length: 14; v_call: TRBV7-2; cdr3_nt: TGTGCCAGCAACGGACTAGCGTCGGGAGAGACCCAGTACTTC; cdr3_aa: CASNGLASGETQYF
clone_size: -; j_call: TRBJ2-6; d_call: -; cdr3_length: 14; v_call: TRBV29-1; cdr3_nt: TGCAGCGTCCCGGTCAACTCTGGGGCCAACGTCCTGACTTTC; cdr3_aa: CSVPVNSGANVLTF
clone_size: -; j_call: TRBJ1-2; d_call: TRBD1; cdr3_length: 13; v_call: TRBV29-1; cdr3_nt: TGCAGCGCGACGGGTTCGACAGGGGTCGGCTACACCTTC; cdr3_aa: CSATGSTGVGYTF
clone_size: -; j_call: TRBJ2-2; d_call: TRBD2; cdr3_length: 17; v_call: TRBV5-1; cdr3_nt: TGCGCCAGCAGCTTGAGTAGCGGGACGACGAACACCGGGGAGCTGTTTTTT; cdr3_aa: CASSLSSGTTNTGELFF
clone_size: -; j_call: TRBJ2-1; d_call: -; cdr3_length: 14; v_call: TRBV11-3; cdr3_nt: TGTGCCAGCAGCTTAGCGGGGGCCGTCAATGAGCAGTTCTTC; cdr3_aa: CASSLAGAVNEQFF
clone_size: once; j_call: TRBJ2-5; d_call: -; cdr3_length: 14; v_call: TRBV9; cdr3_nt: TGTGCCAGCAGCCCTGGACCGAAGCCAGAGACCCAGTACTTC; cdr3_aa: CASSPGPKPETQYF
clone_size: -; j_call: TRBJ2-2; d_call: -; cdr3_length: 14; v_call: TRBV7-2; cdr3_nt: TGTGCCAGCAGCTTAGCGTCCGGGACCGGGGAGCTGTTTTTT; cdr3_aa: CASSLASGTGELFF
clone_size: -; j_call: TRBJ2-7; d_call: -; cdr3_length: 15; v_call: TRBV5-1; cdr3_nt: TGCGCCAGCAGCTCTCTTCCGGGACCCCTATACGAGCAGTACTTC; cdr3_aa: CASSSLPGPLYEQYF
clone_size: -; j_call: TRBJ2-3; d_call: TRBD2; cdr3_length: 16; v_call: TRBV19; cdr3_nt: TGTGCCAGTAGTATAGATGGGCTAGCGGCCACAGATACGCAGTATTTT; cdr3_aa: CASSIDGLAATDTQYF
clone_size: once; j_call: TRBJ2-4; d_call: -; cdr3_length: 14; v_call: TRBV11-3; cdr3_nt: TGTGCCAGCAGCTTAGGCCCCCCGGGAAACATTCAGTACTTC; cdr3_aa: CASSLGPPGNIQYF
clone_size: -; j_call: TRBJ2-2; d_call: -; cdr3_length: 12; v_call: TRBV28; cdr3_nt: TGTGCCTCCGCGGTGAACACCGGGGAGCTGTTTTTT; cdr3_aa: CASAVNTGELFF
clone_size: -; j_call: TRBJ2-3; d_call: -; cdr3_length: 15; v_call: TRBV15; cdr3_nt: TGTGCCACCAGCAGGGGGGTTGAGGGGTCAGATACGCAGTATTTT; cdr3_aa: CATSRGVEGSDTQYF
clone_size: -; j_call: TRBJ2-2; d_call: -; cdr3_length: 15; v_call: TRBV5-1; cdr3_nt: TGCGCCAGCAGCTTGACAGGTTACAACACCGGGGAGCTGTTTTTT; cdr3_aa: CASSLTGYNTGELFF
clone_size: -; j_call: TRBJ2-7; d_call: -; cdr3_length: 14; v_call: TRBV7-3; cdr3_nt: TGTGCCAGCAGCTTATATGGCCCTCCCTACGAGCAGTACTTC; cdr3_aa: CASSLYGPPYEQYF
clone_size: -; j_call: TRBJ2-7; d_call: -; cdr3_length: 14; v_call: TRBV7-5; cdr3_nt: TGTGCCAGCAGCTTGGGTAATAGCGACTACGAGCAGTACTTC; cdr3_aa: CASSLGNSDYEQYF
clone_size: -; j_call: TRBJ2-3; d_call: -; cdr3_length: 13; v_call: TRBV28; cdr3_nt: TGTGCCACCCGCCACCCTAGCACAGATACGCAGTATTTT; cdr3_aa: CATRHPSTDTQYF
clone_size: -; j_call: TRBJ2-7; d_call: -; cdr3_length: 13; v_call: TRBV28; cdr3_nt: TGTGCTCTCCAGCAGGCAAGCTCCTACGAGCAGTACTTC; cdr3_aa: CALQQASSYEQYF
clone_size: -; j_call: TRBJ2-7; d_call: TRBD2; cdr3_length: 14; v_call: TRBV7-9; cdr3_nt: TGTGCCAGCAGCTCGACTAGCGGGGCCGCCGAGCAGTACTTC; cdr3_aa: CASSSTSGAAEQYF
clone_size: once; j_call: TRBJ1-1; d_call: -; cdr3_length: 14; v_call: TRBV6-5; cdr3_nt: TGTGCCAGCAGTCCAGACAGACGTCGGGGAGAAGCTTTCTTT; cdr3_aa: CASSPDRRRGEAFF
clone_size: once; j_call: TRBJ2-1; d_call: -; cdr3_length: 12; v_call: TRBV4-2; cdr3_nt: TGTGCCAGCAGCCAAGACCCTGCCGAGCAGTTCTTC; cdr3_aa: CASSQDPAEQFF
clone_size: -; j_call: TRBJ1-5; d_call: TRBD1; cdr3_length: 15; v_call: TRBV6-5; cdr3_nt: TGTGCCAGCAGTTACTCCGGACAGGACAATCAGCCCCAGCATTTT; cdr3_aa: CASSYSGQDNQPQHF
clone_size: -; j_call: TRBJ2-5; d_call: -; cdr3_length: 16; v_call: TRBV9; cdr3_nt: TGTGCCAGCAGCCTCGGGGCGGGGGCCCTTCAAGAGACCCAGTACTTC; cdr3_aa: CASSLGAGALQETQYF
clone_size: -; j_call: TRBJ1-3; d_call: -; cdr3_length: 14; v_call: TRBV30; cdr3_nt: TGTGCCTGGAGGAAGAAGATAGCTGGAAACACCATATATTTT; cdr3_aa: CAWRKKIAGNTIYF
clone_size: few; j_call: TRBJ1-1; d_call: -; cdr3_length: 11; v_call: TRBV20-1; cdr3_nt: TGCAGTGCTAGCAGGGACACTGAAGCTTTCTTT; cdr3_aa: CSASRDTEAFF
clone_size: -; j_call: TRBJ2-2; d_call: -; cdr3_length: 17; v_call: TRBV19; cdr3_nt: TGTGCCAGTAGTATTTTGGGGCAGGGGTCGAGGGCCGGGGAGCTGTTTTTT; cdr3_aa: CASSILGQGSRAGELFF
clone_size: -; j_call: TRBJ2-3; d_call: -; cdr3_length: 15; v_call: TRBV5-8; cdr3_nt: TGTGCCAGCAGCTCTCCCAGGGGAGCGGGAGATACGCAGTATTTT; cdr3_aa: CASSSPRGAGDTQYF
clone_size: -; j_call: TRBJ1-3; d_call: -; cdr3_length: 12; v_call: TRBV30; cdr3_nt: TGTGCCTGGAGTCCTGGGGGGAACACCATATATTTT; cdr3_aa: CAWSPGGNTIYF
clone_size: -; j_call: TRBJ2-7; d_call: TRBD2; cdr3_length: 14; v_call: TRBV7-2; cdr3_nt: TGTGCCAGCAGCCCCGGGGGGGGGATCTACGAGCAGTACTTC; cdr3_aa: CASSPGGGIYEQYF
clone_size: -; j_call: TRBJ2-7; d_call: -; cdr3_length: 16; v_call: TRBV5-1; cdr3_nt: TGCGCCAGCAGCTTGGCTCCGACGGGTCTCTCCTACGAGCAGTACTTC; cdr3_aa: CASSLAPTGLSYEQYF
clone_size: few; j_call: TRBJ2-2; d_call: -; cdr3_length: 14; v_call: TRBV15; cdr3_nt: TGTGCCACCAGCAGAAGCAGGAGCACCGGGGAGCTGTTTTTT; cdr3_aa: CATSRSRSTGELFF
clone_size: -; j_call: TRBJ2-2; d_call: TRBD1; cdr3_length: 17; v_call: TRBV7-3; cdr3_nt: TGTGCCAGCAGCTCGGACAGGGAACATGCTATGGCCGGGGAGCTGTTTTTT; cdr3_aa: CASSSDREHAMAGELFF
clone_size: few; j_call: TRBJ2-7; d_call: -; cdr3_length: 14; v_call: TRBV19; cdr3_nt: TGTGCCAGTAGTATAGATGGGCTCCCAGGGGAGCAGTACTTC; cdr3_aa: CASSIDGLPGEQYF
clone_size: -; j_call: TRBJ2-4; d_call: -; cdr3_length: 15; v_call: TRBV6-5; cdr3_nt: TGTGCCAGCAGTTCTCTACAGGGAGCCAAAAACATTCAGTACTTC; cdr3_aa: CASSSLQGAKNIQYF
clone_size: -; j_call: TRBJ1-4; d_call: -; cdr3_length: 17; v_call: TRBV5-1; cdr3_nt: TGCGCCAGCAGCCCGGGACCCTCCTTAGCAACTAATGAAAAACTGTTTTTT; cdr3_aa: CASSPGPSLATNEKLFF
clone_size: once; j_call: TRBJ1-1; d_call: -; cdr3_length: 15; v_call: TRBV10-2; cdr3_nt: TGCGCCAGCAGTGAGAGGGGAGCCATGAACACTGAAGCTTTCTTT; cdr3_aa: CASSERGAMNTEAFF
clone_size: -; j_call: TRBJ2-3; d_call: -; cdr3_length: 13; v_call: TRBV6-1; cdr3_nt: TGTGCCAGCAGTGACAGAACCACAGATACGCAGTATTTT; cdr3_aa: CASSDRTTDTQYF
clone_size: -; j_call: TRBJ2-3; d_call: TRBD2; cdr3_length: 16; v_call: TRBV27; cdr3_nt: TGTGCCAGCAGGAAGATCGTAGCGGGGGGCACAGATACGCAGTATTTT; cdr3_aa: CASRKIVAGGTDTQYF
clone_size: few; j_call: TRBJ2-7; d_call: -; cdr3_length: 14; v_call: TRBV18; cdr3_nt: TGTGCCAGCTCAGAACCTAGGGGACGGGACGAGCAGTACTTC; cdr3_aa: CASSEPRGRDEQYF
clone_size: -; j_call: TRBJ1-1; d_call: -; cdr3_length: 12; v_call: TRBV5-4; cdr3_nt: TGTGCCAGCAGCCCGAGGCAGGGTTCAGCTTTCTTT; cdr3_aa: CASSPRQGSAFF
clone_size: -; j_call: TRBJ2-3; d_call: TRBD2; cdr3_length: 14; v_call: TRBV11-3; cdr3_nt: TGTGCCAGCAGCTTAGATGGGGGGGCAGATACGCAGTATTTT; cdr3_aa: CASSLDGGADTQYF
clone_size: -; j_call: TRBJ1-4; d_call: -; cdr3_length: 12; v_call: TRBV30; cdr3_nt: TGTGCCTTTTGGCACACTAATGAAAAACTGTTTTTT; cdr3_aa: CAFWHTNEKLFF
clone_size: -; j_call: TRBJ2-1; d_call: TRBD2; cdr3_length: 17; v_call: TRBV11-2; cdr3_nt: TGTGCCAGCAGCCACAGAGAAACCCCGGGACTAGCGTCTGAGCAGTTCTTC; cdr3_aa: CASSHRETPGLASEQFF
clone_size: -; j_call: TRBJ2-5; d_call: -; cdr3_length: 13; v_call: TRBV28; cdr3_nt: TGTGCCAGCAGGCTGATGGGGCCAGAGACCCAGTACTTC; cdr3_aa: CASRLMGPETQYF
clone_size: -; j_call: TRBJ1-2; d_call: TRBD1; cdr3_length: 17; v_call: TRBV7-2; cdr3_nt: TGTGCCAGCAGCTTATCGACAGGGGGCTCCTTAAGGAATGGCTACACCTTC; cdr3_aa: CASSLSTGGSLRNGYTF
clone_size: -; j_call: TRBJ2-1; d_call: -; cdr3_length: 15; v_call: TRBV6-5; cdr3_nt: TGTGCCAGCAGTTACTTGGGGGGGCTTAGCAATGAGCAGTTCTTC; cdr3_aa: CASSYLGGLSNEQFF